A selection of T cell receptor beta chains follows, all from one sample in a study of shared clonotypes between healthy human individuals. Data came from immunoSEQ multiplex PCR; TCRdb stores just in-frame clones and leaves some out. The sample shows some 550,000 clones, almost 97% of them seen only once. Sequencing was done on a sample of naive CD4+ T cells sorted from blood. All receptors come from a woman in her twenties or thirties in good health. CDR3s include the opening cysteine and the closing phenylalanine or tryptophan. Fields, in order: D gene, clone size, V gene, J gene, CDR3 DNA, CDR3 protein. A D gene is named only where the DNA matches it firmly. The size entry is marked missing in some rows and otherwise reads once, few, many or a size class.

-	-	TRBV28	TRBJ2-1	TGTGCCAGCAGTTTATCCCACACGGGGAATGAGCAGTTCTTC	CASSLSHTGNEQFF
-	-	TRBV7-8	TRBJ2-7	TGTGCCAGCAGCCCGCGCCCCGGGACATCTTCAAACTACGAGCAGTACTTC	CASSPRPGTSSNYEQYF
-	-	TRBV5-6	TRBJ2-3	TGTGCCAGCAGCGAAAGTGTTTTCCGCACAGATACGCAGTATTTT	CASSESVFRTDTQYF
TRBD1	-	TRBV6-1	TRBJ2-5	TGTGCCAGCAGTGAACCGGGACAGGGGGAGACCCAGTACTTC	CASSEPGQGETQYF
-	-	TRBV6-1	TRBJ1-5	TGTGCCAGCAGTGATCGGGGCTTCGGTCAGCCCCAGCATTTT	CASSDRGFGQPQHF
-	once	TRBV7-3	TRBJ2-2	TGTGCCAGCAGCGTCGTGGACACCGGGGAGCTGTTTTTT	CASSVVDTGELFF
TRBD2	-	TRBV5-8	TRBJ2-2	TGTGCCAGCAGCTTGGCCGGGGCGGCGGGAGGAGGGACGGAGAAGCTGTTTTTT	CASSLAGAAGGGTEKLFF
TRBD2	-	TRBV10-1	TRBJ2-7	TGCGCCATCCTCACTGAGCGGGGCTGGTCCTACGAGCAGTACTTC	CAILTERGWSYEQYF
-	-	TRBV7-9	TRBJ1-1	TGTGCCAGCAGCTTGAGTGGAGCGAACACTGAAGCTTTCTTT	CASSLSGANTEAFF
-	-	TRBV7-7	TRBJ2-1	TGTGCCAGCAGCTCCAGGGCCTCGAGCTCCTACAATGAGCAGTTCTTC	CASSSRASSSYNEQFF
-	once	TRBV19	TRBJ2-4	TGTGCCAGTAGTTTCCTTAGCGAGCCCAAAAACATTCAGTACTTC	CASSFLSEPKNIQYF
-	-	TRBV1	TRBJ2-1	TGCACCAGCAGCCTCAGGGTGGATAGTTCTAGCGGACCCTACAATGAGCAGTTCTTC	CTSSLRVDSSSGPYNEQFF
-	-	TRBV28	TRBJ2-7	TGTGCCAGCAGTTTAGACGAGGGATTCCACGAGCAGTACTTC	CASSLDEGFHEQYF
TRBD2	-	TRBV2	TRBJ2-1	TGTGCCAGCAGGGGACTAGCGGGAGGCAATGAGCAGTTCTTC	CASRGLAGGNEQFF
TRBD1	-	TRBV6-1	TRBJ1-5	TGTGCCAGCAGTTCGCAGGGGGCTCAGCCCCAGCATTTT	CASSSQGAQPQHF
TRBD1	-	TRBV10-3	TRBJ2-5	TGTGCCATCAGTGGGACAGGGTCAGAGACCCAGTACTTC	CAISGTGSETQYF
-	-	TRBV18	TRBJ2-1	TGTGCCAGCTCACCGAGGCGGGACTACAATGAGCAGTTCTTC	CASSPRRDYNEQFF
TRBD1	once	TRBV5-1	TRBJ1-1	TGCGCCAGCAGCTTTAGACAGGGGGCAAATGAAGCTTTCTTT	CASSFRQGANEAFF
TRBD1	-	TRBV5-4	TRBJ2-7	TGTGCCAGCAGCCGGGGACAGGGTCAATCCTACGAGCAGTACTTC	CASSRGQGQSYEQYF
-	-	TRBV7-6	TRBJ2-7	TGTGCCAGCAGCTCCCAGCGACTAGGCGCGGTCGAGCAGTACTTC	CASSSQRLGAVEQYF
TRBD1	-	TRBV7-6	TRBJ2-7	TGTGCCAGCAGCTCCTGGACAGGGTCTAGCCTTGGCGAGCAGTACTTC	CASSSWTGSSLGEQYF
TRBD2	-	TRBV10-3	TRBJ2-3	TGTGCCATCAGTGATAGGCGGGAGGGCGATACGCAGTATTTT	CAISDRREGDTQYF
-	once	TRBV27	TRBJ1-1	TGTGCCAGCAGTTTATTTTGGGGTTGGGGTGAAGCTTTCTTT	CASSLFWGWGEAFF
-	-	TRBV28	TRBJ1-4	TGTGCCAGCAGCGATCATACAACTAATGAAAAACTGTTTTTT	CASSDHTTNEKLFF
TRBD2	-	TRBV14	TRBJ2-1	TGTGCCAGCAGCCAGGGGACTAGCCGTGAGCAGTTCTTC	CASSQGTSREQFF
-	-	TRBV2	TRBJ2-1	TGTGCCAGCAGATTAAGGGGTGAGCAGTTCTTC	CASRLRGEQFF